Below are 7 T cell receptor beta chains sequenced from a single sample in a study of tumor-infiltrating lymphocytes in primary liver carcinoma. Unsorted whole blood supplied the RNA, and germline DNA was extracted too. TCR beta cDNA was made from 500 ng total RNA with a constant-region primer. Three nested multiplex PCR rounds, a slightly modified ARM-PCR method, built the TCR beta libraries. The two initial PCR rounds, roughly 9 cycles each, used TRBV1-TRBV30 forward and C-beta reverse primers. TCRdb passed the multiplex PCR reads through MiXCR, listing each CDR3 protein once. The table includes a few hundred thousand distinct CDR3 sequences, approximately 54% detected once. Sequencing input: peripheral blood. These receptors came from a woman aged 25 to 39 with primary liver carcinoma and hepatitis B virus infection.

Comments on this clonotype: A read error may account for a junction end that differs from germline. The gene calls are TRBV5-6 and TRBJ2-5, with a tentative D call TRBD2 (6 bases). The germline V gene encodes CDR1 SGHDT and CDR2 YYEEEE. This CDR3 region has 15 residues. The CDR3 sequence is CASSFLLALQETQYF. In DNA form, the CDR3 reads TGTGCTAGCAGCTTCTTGCTAGCGCTCCAAGAGACCCAGTACTTC.

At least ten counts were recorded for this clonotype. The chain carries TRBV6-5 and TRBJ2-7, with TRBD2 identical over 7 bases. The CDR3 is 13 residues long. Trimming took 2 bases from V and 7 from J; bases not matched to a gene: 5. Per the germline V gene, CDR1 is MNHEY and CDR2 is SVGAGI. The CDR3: CASSYLRLAEQYF. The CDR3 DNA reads TGTGCCAGCAGTTACCTCAGACTAGCAGAGCAGTACTTC.

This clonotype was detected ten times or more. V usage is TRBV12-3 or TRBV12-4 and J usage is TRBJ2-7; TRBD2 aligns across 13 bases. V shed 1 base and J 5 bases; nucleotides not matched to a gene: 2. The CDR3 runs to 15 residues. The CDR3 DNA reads TGTGCCAGCAGTTTAGGGACTAGCGGGAGCAACGAGCAGTACTTC. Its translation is CASSLGTSGSNEQYF.

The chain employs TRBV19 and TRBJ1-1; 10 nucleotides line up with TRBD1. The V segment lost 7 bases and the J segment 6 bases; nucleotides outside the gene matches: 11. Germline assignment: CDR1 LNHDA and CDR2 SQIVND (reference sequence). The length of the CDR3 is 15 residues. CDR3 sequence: CASIQVGTGEPEAFF. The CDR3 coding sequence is TGTGCCAGTATTCAAGTGGGGACAGGGGAACCTGAAGCTTTCTTT.

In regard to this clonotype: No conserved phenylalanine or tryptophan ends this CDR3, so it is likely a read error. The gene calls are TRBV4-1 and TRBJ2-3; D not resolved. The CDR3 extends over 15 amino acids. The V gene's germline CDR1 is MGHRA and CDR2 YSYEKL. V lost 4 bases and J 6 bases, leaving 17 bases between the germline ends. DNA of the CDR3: TGCGCCAGCAGCCCCCGTAGGACCGCTGGGGATACGCAGTATCTT. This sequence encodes CASSPRRTAGDTQYL.

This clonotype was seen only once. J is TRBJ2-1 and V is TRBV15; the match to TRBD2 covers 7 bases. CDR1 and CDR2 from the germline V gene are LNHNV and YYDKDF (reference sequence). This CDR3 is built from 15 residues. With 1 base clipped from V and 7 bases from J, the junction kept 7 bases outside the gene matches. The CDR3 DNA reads TGTGCCACCAGCAGAGCCCGGGGGGAGAGTAATGAGCAGTTCTTC. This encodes CATSRARGESNEQFF.

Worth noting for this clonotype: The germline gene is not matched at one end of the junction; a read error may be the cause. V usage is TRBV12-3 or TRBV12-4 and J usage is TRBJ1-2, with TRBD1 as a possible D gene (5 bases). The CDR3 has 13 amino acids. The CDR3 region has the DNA TGTGCCAGCAGTTTGGGGCTAGGCTATGACTACACCTTC. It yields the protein CASSLGLGYDYTF.